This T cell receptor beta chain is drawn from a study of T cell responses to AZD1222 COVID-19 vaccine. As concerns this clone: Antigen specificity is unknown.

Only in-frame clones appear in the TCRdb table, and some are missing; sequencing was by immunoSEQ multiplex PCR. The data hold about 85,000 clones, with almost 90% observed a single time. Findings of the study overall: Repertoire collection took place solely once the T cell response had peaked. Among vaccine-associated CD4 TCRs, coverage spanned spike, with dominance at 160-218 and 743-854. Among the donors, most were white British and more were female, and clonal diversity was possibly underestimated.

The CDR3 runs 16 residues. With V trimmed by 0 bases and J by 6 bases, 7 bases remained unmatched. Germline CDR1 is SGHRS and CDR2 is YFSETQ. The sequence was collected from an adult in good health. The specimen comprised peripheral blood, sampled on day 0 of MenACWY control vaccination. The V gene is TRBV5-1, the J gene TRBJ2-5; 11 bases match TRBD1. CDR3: CASSLDGTGGPKTQYF. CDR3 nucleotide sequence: TGCGCCAGCAGCTTGGACGGGACAGGGGGGCCAAAGACCCAGTACTTC.